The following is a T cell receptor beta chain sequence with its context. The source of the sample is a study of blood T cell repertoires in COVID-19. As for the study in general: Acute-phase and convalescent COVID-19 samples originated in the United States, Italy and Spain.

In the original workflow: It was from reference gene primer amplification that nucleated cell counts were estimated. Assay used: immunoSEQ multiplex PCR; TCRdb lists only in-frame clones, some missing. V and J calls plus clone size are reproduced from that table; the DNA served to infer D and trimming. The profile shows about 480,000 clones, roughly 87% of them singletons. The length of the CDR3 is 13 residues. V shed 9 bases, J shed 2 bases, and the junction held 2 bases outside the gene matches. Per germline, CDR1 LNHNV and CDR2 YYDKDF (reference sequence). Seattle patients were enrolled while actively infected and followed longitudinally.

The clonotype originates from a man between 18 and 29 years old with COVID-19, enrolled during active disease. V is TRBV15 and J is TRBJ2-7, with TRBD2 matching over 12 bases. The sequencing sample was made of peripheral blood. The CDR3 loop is CATLAGGTYEQYF. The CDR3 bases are TGTGCCACTCTAGCGGGGGGGACCTACGAGCAGTACTTC.